A selection of T cell receptor beta chains follows, all from one sample in a study of OX40 agonist ivuxolimab in advanced cancers. Produced via immunoSEQ multiplex PCR; TCRdb's table is partial and in-frame only. This table has about 55,000 clones, 86% appearing once. The sample consisted of CD4+ or CD8+ T cells sorted from blood, taken in a trial of the OX40 agonist ivuxolimab. Receptor source: an adult with an advanced solid tumor such as melanoma, head and neck, liver or kidney cancer. The CDR3 runs from the conserved cysteine through the conserved F or W. The order of the fields is J gene, clone size, V gene, D gene, CDR3 DNA, CDR3 protein. A D gene is named only where the DNA matches it firmly. Size is stated for part of the rows, as once, few or many counts, or as a class when the clone is expanded.

TRBJ2-4 NA TRBV30 NA TGTGCCTGGAGGTCTGGCCGAGACGGAAACATTCAGTACTTC CAWRSGRDGNIQYF
TRBJ2-7 NA TRBV7-3 NA TGTGCCAGCAGCTTAAGACCCGCCTCCTACGAGCAGTACTTC CASSLRPASYEQYF
TRBJ1-2 NA TRBV5-4 NA TGTGCCAGCAGCTTGCCCCCCATCAGCGGCTACACCTTC CASSLPPISGYTF
TRBJ2-7 NA TRBV6-5 TRBD1 TGTGCCAGCAAAACCGGGACAGCCTACGAGCAGTACTTC CASKTGTAYEQYF
TRBJ2-6 NA TRBV6-5 NA TGTGCCAGCAGTTATCTTCTTTCTGGGGCCAACGTCCTGACTTTC CASSYLLSGANVLTF
TRBJ2-5 NA TRBV7-8 TRBD1 TGTGCCAGCAGCCGCCGGGACAGGGGTTGGGAGACCCAGTACTTC CASSRRDRGWETQYF
TRBJ2-2 NA TRBV7-3 TRBD2 TGTGCCAGCAGCCAGACTAGCGGGAGGGGGCCCGGAGGGACCGGGGAGCTGTTTTTT CASSQTSGRGPGGTGELFF
TRBJ2-1 NA TRBV2 NA TGTGCCAGCAGCGTAGGGACTTGGGGGTACAATGAGCAGTTCTTC CASSVGTWGYNEQFF
TRBJ1-4 NA TRBV28 NA TGTGCCAGCAGTTGGGGACTTTATGAAAAACTGTTTTTT CASSWGLYEKLFF
TRBJ2-2 NA TRBV7-3 TRBD2 TGTGCCAGCAGCCGGGGACTAGCGGGAGTCACCGGGGAGCTGTTTTTT CASSRGLAGVTGELFF
TRBJ1-5 NA TRBV2 NA TGTGCCAGCGGCGGGGGGGGATGGGGGAATCAGCCCCAGCATTTT CASGGGGWGNQPQHF
TRBJ2-2 NA TRBV2 NA TGTGCCAGCAGTCAAACAGGAAACACCGGGGAGCTGTTTTTT CASSQTGNTGELFF
TRBJ2-1 NA TRBV12-2 NA TGTGCAAGTCGTACAAGACGACTCAGCAATGAGCAGTTCTTC CASRTRRLSNEQFF
TRBJ2-3 NA TRBV11-3 TRBD2 TGTGCCAGCAGCTTCGGACTAGCGGGAGTGTCAGATACGCAGTATTTT CASSFGLAGVSDTQYF
TRBJ1-5 NA TRBV6-6 TRBD1 TGTGCCAGCAGTTACCAGGGGGCGGGCAATCAGCCCCAGCATTTT CASSYQGAGNQPQHF
TRBJ2-1 once TRBV4-1 TRBD1 TGCGCCAGTACACCCACGGGACAGGGTTTCAATGAGCAGTTCTTC CASTPTGQGFNEQFF
TRBJ2-7 NA TRBV9 NA TGTGCCAGCAGCCGGGTGAACTTGGGCGAGCAGTACTTC CASSRVNLGEQYF
TRBJ1-6 NA TRBV2 TRBD1 TGTGCCAGCAGTGATTTAGGGGGACAGGGCTCACCCCTCCACTTT CASSDLGGQGSPLHF
TRBJ2-3 NA TRBV20-1 NA TGCAGTGCTAGAGAACAGTATACGCAGTATTTT CSAREQYTQYF
TRBJ1-1 NA TRBV28 TRBD1 TGTGCCAGCAGGACGACAGGGCGGAACACTGAAGCTTTCTTT CASRTTGRNTEAFF
TRBJ1-5 NA TRBV19 TRBD1 TGTGCCAGTAGTATTGTGACAGGGTATCAGCCCCAGCATTTT CASSIVTGYQPQHF
TRBJ2-3 NA TRBV7-3 NA TGTGCCAGCAAGCTAACGGCGACCACAGATACGCAGTATTTT CASKLTATTDTQYF
TRBJ1-1 NA TRBV7-8 NA TGTGCCAGCAGCTTAGCCGGCCCTCTCAGGGGCACTGAAGCTTTCTTT CASSLAGPLRGTEAFF
TRBJ2-3 NA TRBV5-1 NA TGCGCCAGCAGCGACGGGACAGATACGCAGTATTTT CASSDGTDTQYF
TRBJ2-5 NA TRBV29-1 TRBD1 TGCAGCGTTCGACAGGGGGCGGGGGAGACCCAGTACTTC CSVRQGAGETQYF
TRBJ1-1 NA TRBV6-4 NA TGTGCCAGCAGTGACCTGGAGAACACTGAAGCTTTCTTT CASSDLENTEAFF
TRBJ2-7 NA TRBV10-2 NA TGCGCGGGAGCCAAATCGGGGTCTTCCTACGAGCAGTACTTC CAGAKSGSSYEQYF
TRBJ2-7 NA TRBV1 NA TGCACCAGCAGCCAACAGCGGGAGGACGACGAGCAGTACTTC CTSSQQREDDEQYF
TRBJ2-3 NA TRBV6-5 NA TGTGCCAGCAGCCCCTGGACACCCGCAGGGGATACGCAGTATTTT CASSPWTPAGDTQYF
TRBJ2-1 once TRBV7-4 NA TGTGCCAGCAGCTTATCCAATGAGCAGTTCTTC CASSLSNEQFF
TRBJ2-7 few TRBV27 NA TGTGCCAGCAGTTTATCCTTTGGGAACGAGCAGTACTTC CASSLSFGNEQYF
TRBJ1-6 once TRBV7-2 NA TGTGCCAGTACAGACACTTATAATTCACCCCTCCACTTT CASTDTYNSPLHF
TRBJ2-1 few TRBV7-9 TRBD2 TGTGCCAGCAGCTTTTACCCCGGGACTAGCGGGAGCAATGAGCAGTTCTTC CASSFYPGTSGSNEQFF
TRBJ2-2 once TRBV5-1 TRBD2 TGCGCCAGCAGACGGGCTAGCGGGTCGAACACCGGGGAGCTGTTTTTT CASRRASGSNTGELFF
TRBJ2-5 NA TRBV19 TRBD2 TGTGCCAGTAGCAGAGATCATAGCGGGAGTGGGACAGAGACCCAGTACTTC CASSRDHSGSGTETQYF
TRBJ2-3 NA TRBV7-3 NA TGTGCCAGCAGCTTAGGCGACAGCACAGATACGCAGTATTTT CASSLGDSTDTQYF
TRBJ2-7 NA TRBV25-1 NA TGTGCCAGCAAAACAGAGACCTACGAGCAGTACTTC CASKTETYEQYF
TRBJ2-3 NA TRBV21-1 NA TGTGCCAGACCAGGGGGCTTCACAGATACGCAGTATTTT CARPGGFTDTQYF
TRBJ2-3 NA TRBV6-4 NA TGTGCCAGCAGTGCCGGTGGGGGCACAGATACGCAGTATTTT CASSAGGGTDTQYF
TRBJ2-5 NA TRBV5-1 NA TGCGCCAGCAGCCGGGGGACAAAACAAGAGACCCAGTACTTC CASSRGTKQETQYF
TRBJ2-3 NA TRBV2 NA TGTGCCGACACGGCAAACGGAGGGCCGACAGATACGCAGTATTTT CADTANGGPTDTQYF
TRBJ2-5 NA TRBV13 NA TGTGCCAGCAGCTCTACAGTCATGACCCAGTACTTC CASSSTVMTQYF
TRBJ2-3 NA TRBV28 NA TGTGCCAGCAGTTTGGGTGAGTGGACGCAGTATTTT CASSLGEWTQYF
TRBJ1-1 NA TRBV6-6 TRBD1 TGTGCCAGCAGTTACTCCATCCAGGGGGCGACTGAAGCTTTCTTT CASSYSIQGATEAFF
TRBJ1-1 NA TRBV30 NA TGTGCCTGGAGTACACAGGCGAACACTGAAGCTTTCTTT CAWSTQANTEAFF
TRBJ2-4 NA TRBV2 TRBD2 TGTGCCAGCAGGGAACTAGCGGGAGTATGGTTAGCCAAAAACATTCAGTACTTC CASRELAGVWLAKNIQYF
TRBJ2-7 NA TRBV9 TRBD1 TGTGCCAGCAGCTTACAAGAGGGACAGGGGGCTTTTGAGCAGTACTTC CASSLQEGQGAFEQYF